This TCR beta chain was sequenced during a study of T cells in Graves' hyperthyroidism and ophthalmopathy. Enrolled ophthalmopathy patients presented with a Clinical Activity Score of at least 3, a NOSPECS grade of at least 4, and disease duration under 3 months. Clinicians diagnosed patients from clinical symptoms, serum thyroxine and TRAb, thyroid ultrasound and orbital computed tomography. A 10 ml volume of fresh peripheral blood provided the PBMCs. Findings and limits, study-wide: It was a median about 6 months before onset that the model predicted ophthalmopathy.

The V gene's germline CDR1 is MNHEY and CDR2 SVGAGI. The length of the CDR3 is 15 residues. What was amplified from RNA transcripts were TCR beta CDR3 regions. RT-PCR in the first round (using the HTBI primer set) targeted the TCR CDR3. MiXCR, run by TCRdb on the multiplex PCR reads, gives a single entry per CDR3 protein. This sample has over 500,000 distinct CDR3 sequences, with 15% to 20% found just once. This clonotype has a handful of counts. The antigen is not known. This may be a read error, as it is one base from a much larger clone. The receptor was derived from a woman between 18 and 29 years old with Graves' ophthalmopathy. Sequenced: blood. This rearrangement joins TRBV6-5 to TRBJ1-1; a possible D gene is TRBD1 (5 bases). CDR3 sequence: CASSYSPSSDTGAFF. CDR3 bases: TGTGCCAGCAGTTACTCCCCGTCATCGGACACTGGAGCTTTCTTT.